This T cell receptor (beta chain) emerged from a study of OX40 agonist ivuxolimab in advanced cancers. Germline CDR1 reads MNHNY; CDR2 reads SVGAGI (reference sequence). The CDR3 runs 13 residues. Trimming removed 4 bases from V and 6 bases from J, with 12 bases in between. The assay was immunoSEQ multiplex PCR, and TCRdb's table has in-frame clones only and misses some. The sample shows approximately 120,000 clones, under 95% of them seen only once. Blood was sampled at baseline, cycle 4 day 1, and cycle 7 day 1. The sequencing used CD4+ or CD8+ T cells sorted from blood, collected in a trial of the OX40 agonist ivuxolimab. The chain employs TRBV6-6 and TRBJ1-2; a weak D match, TRBD1 (5 bases). The sequence derives from an adult with an advanced solid tumor such as melanoma, head and neck, liver or kidney cancer. The chain's CDR3 is CASSSGRSDGYTF. The CDR3, as DNA: TGTGCCAGCAGTTCAGGGCGCTCGGATGGCTACACCTTC.